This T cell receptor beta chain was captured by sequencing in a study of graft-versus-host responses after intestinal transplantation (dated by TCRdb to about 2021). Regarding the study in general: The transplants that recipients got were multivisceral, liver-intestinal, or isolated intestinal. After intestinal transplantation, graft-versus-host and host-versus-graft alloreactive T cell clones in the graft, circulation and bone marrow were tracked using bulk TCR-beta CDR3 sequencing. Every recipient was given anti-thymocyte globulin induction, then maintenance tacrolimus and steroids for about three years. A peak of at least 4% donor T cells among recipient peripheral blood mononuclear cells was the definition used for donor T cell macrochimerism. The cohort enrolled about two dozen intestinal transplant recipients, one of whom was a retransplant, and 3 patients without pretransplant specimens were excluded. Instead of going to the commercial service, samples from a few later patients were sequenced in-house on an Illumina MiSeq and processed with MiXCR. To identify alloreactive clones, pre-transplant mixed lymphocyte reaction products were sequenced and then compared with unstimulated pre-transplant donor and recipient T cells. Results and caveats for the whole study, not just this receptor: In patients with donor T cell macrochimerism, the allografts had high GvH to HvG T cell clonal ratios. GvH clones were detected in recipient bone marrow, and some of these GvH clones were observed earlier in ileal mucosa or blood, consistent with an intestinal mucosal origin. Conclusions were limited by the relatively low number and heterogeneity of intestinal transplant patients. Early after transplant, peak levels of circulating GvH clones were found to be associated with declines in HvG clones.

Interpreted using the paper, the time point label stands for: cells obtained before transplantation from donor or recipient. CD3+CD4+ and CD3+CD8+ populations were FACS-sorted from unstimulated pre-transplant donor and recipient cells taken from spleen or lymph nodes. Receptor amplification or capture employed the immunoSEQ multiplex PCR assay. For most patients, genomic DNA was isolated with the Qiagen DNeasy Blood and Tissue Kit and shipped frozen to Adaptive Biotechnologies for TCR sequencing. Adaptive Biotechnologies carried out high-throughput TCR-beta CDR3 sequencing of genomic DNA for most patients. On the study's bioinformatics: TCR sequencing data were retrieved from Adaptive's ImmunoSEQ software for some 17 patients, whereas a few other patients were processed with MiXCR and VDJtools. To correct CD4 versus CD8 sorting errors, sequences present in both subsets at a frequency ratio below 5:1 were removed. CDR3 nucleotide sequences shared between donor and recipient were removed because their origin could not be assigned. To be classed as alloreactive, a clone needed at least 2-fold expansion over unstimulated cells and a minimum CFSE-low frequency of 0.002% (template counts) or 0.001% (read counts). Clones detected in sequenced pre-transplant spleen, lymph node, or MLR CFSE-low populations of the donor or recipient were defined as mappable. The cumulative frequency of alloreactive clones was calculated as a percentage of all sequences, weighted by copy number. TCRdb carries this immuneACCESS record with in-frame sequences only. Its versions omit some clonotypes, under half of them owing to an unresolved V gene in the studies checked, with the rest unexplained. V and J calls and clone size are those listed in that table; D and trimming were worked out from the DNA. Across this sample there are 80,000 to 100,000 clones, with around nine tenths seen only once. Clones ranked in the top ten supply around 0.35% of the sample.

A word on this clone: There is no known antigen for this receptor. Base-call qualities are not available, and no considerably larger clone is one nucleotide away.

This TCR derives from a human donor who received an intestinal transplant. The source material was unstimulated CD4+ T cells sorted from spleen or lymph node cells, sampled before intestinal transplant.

This receptor has the CDR3 CASRTGLETQYF. The DNA sequence is given as TGTGCCAGCAGGACAGGGTTAGAGACCCAGTACTTC. Here the chain combines TRBV2 and TRBJ2-5, and 7 bases in between align with TRBD1. The CDR3 numbers 12 residues from cysteine through phenylalanine. Just the 36-base CDR3 DNA is kept, in frame starting at base 1. At the junction V is shortened by 6 bases and J by 4 bases; bases outside the gene matches: 2. The CDR1 and CDR2 encoded by the germline V gene are SNHLY and FYNNEI.